Listed below are T cell receptor beta chains from one sample, sequenced in a study of T cell responses to AZD1222 COVID-19 vaccine. Libraries were prepared by immunoSEQ multiplex PCR; TCRdb keeps only in-frame clonotypes and omits some of them. The sample shows roughly 140,000 clones, approximately 88% of them seen only once. Sequencing used peripheral blood, obtained on day 0 of AZD1222 vaccination. The receptor source for this set is an adult in good health. The CDR3 runs from the conserved cysteine through the conserved F or W. Fields, in order: V gene, clone size, J gene, D gene, CDR3 protein, CDR3 DNA. D genes are given only for firm matches. The size entry is marked missing in some rows and otherwise reads once, few, many or a size class.

>TRBV2|-|TRBJ2-5|TRBD1
CAIKTGAKETQYF
TGTGCCATAAAGACAGGGGCCAAAGAGACCCAGTACTTC
>TRBV7-9|-|TRBJ2-7|TRBD2
CASSFGGSSYEQYF
TGTGCCAGCAGCTTCGGCGGGAGCTCCTACGAGCAGTACTTC
>TRBV29-1|-|TRBJ1-2|-
CSGQGGGAGHGYTF
TGCAGCGGCCAAGGCGGGGGCGCAGGTCATGGCTACACCTTC
>TRBV9|-|TRBJ1-5|-
CASSRGVGQPQHF
TGTGCCAGCAGCCGGGGGGTTGGACAGCCCCAGCATTTT
>TRBV25-1|once|TRBJ2-1|-
CASSVAGNEQFF
TGTGCCAGCTCGGTTGCCGGGAATGAGCAGTTCTTC
>TRBV25-1|once|TRBJ2-7|-
CATGELQGYEQYF
TGTGCCACAGGGGAGTTACAGGGCTACGAGCAGTACTTC
>TRBV5-4|-|TRBJ1-2|-
CASSPERWDYGYTF
TGTGCCAGCAGCCCCGAAAGATGGGACTATGGCTACACCTTC
>TRBV2|-|TRBJ1-1|TRBD1
CASSVDRVGTEAFF
TGTGCCAGCAGTGTGGACAGGGTTGGGACTGAAGCTTTCTTT
>TRBV5-4|-|TRBJ2-7|TRBD2
CASSPSGRAYEQYF
TGTGCCAGCAGCCCCAGCGGGAGGGCCTACGAGCAGTACTTC
>TRBV6-2/TRBV6-3|-|TRBJ2-6|-
CASSYSSRALSSGANVLTF
TGTGCCAGCAGTTACTCCTCTAGGGCACTGAGCTCTGGGGCCAACGTCCTGACTTTC
>TRBV15|-|TRBJ2-1|-
CATSGRRYNEQFF
TGTGCCACCAGCGGGAGACGCTACAATGAGCAGTTCTTC
>TRBV19|-|TRBJ1-5|-
CASSQGSGQPQHF
TGTGCCAGTAGCCAAGGGTCAGGGCAGCCCCAGCATTTT
>TRBV2|-|TRBJ2-7|TRBD2
CASSPSRTSRGEQYF
TGTGCCAGCAGTCCTTCCCGGACTAGCCGGGGCGAGCAGTACTTC
>TRBV5-6|few|TRBJ2-1|-
CASSGGLGDWGRNEQFF
TGTGCCAGCAGCGGAGGGCTTGGTGACTGGGGACGCAATGAGCAGTTCTTC
>TRBV25-1|-|TRBJ2-2|TRBD2
CASSEQLADTGELFF
TGTGCCAGCAGTGAACAACTAGCGGACACCGGGGAGCTGTTTTTT
>TRBV7-6|-|TRBJ2-7|TRBD1
CASSLAGGQGPLEQYF
TGTGCCAGCAGCTTAGCGGGTGGACAGGGACCCCTCGAGCAGTACTTC
>TRBV19|-|TRBJ1-4|-
CASSKDRRSFFRTNEKLFF
TGTGCCAGTAGTAAAGACAGGCGTAGTTTCTTTCGCACTAATGAAAAACTGTTTTTT
>TRBV30|-|TRBJ1-1|-
CAWSGISPEAFF
TGTGCCTGGAGTGGTATCTCCCCTGAAGCTTTCTTT
>TRBV25-1|-|TRBJ2-1|-
CASSEFGQGKGNEQFF
TGTGCCAGCAGTGAATTTGGCCAGGGCAAGGGCAATGAGCAGTTCTTC
>TRBV28|-|TRBJ1-3|-
CASSLGDNTIYF
TGTGCCAGCAGTTTGGGAGACAACACCATATATTTT
>TRBV4-2|once|TRBJ2-1|-
CASSQGPPGPGEIIWNEQFF
TGTGCCAGCAGCCAAGGTCCACCGGGACCAGGAGAGATCATCTGGAATGAGCAGTTCTTC
>TRBV6-2/TRBV6-3|-|TRBJ2-3|-
CASSYEGDTQYF
TGTGCCAGCAGTTACGAGGGGGATACGCAGTATTTT
>TRBV4-3|-|TRBJ1-4|-
CASSQETGRFDEKLFF
TGCGCCAGCAGCCAAGAAACGGGGCGGTTCGATGAAAAACTGTTTTTT
>TRBV7-8|-|TRBJ1-5|-
CASSPDSRPQHF
TGTGCCAGCAGCCCAGACAGTCGGCCCCAGCATTTT
>TRBV7-3|-|TRBJ2-2|-
CASSSSPGTGELFF
TGTGCCAGCAGCTCAAGTCCCGGGACAGGGGAGCTGTTTTTT
>TRBV9|-|TRBJ2-1|TRBD2
CASSKVAGVKANEQFF
TGTGCCAGCAGCAAGGTAGCGGGAGTGAAAGCCAATGAGCAGTTCTTC